This T cell receptor beta chain was retrieved from a study of T cells in Graves' hyperthyroidism and ophthalmopathy. Findings and caveats of the study: The blood repertoire included most of the expanded thyroid clonotypes above 0.001.

The CDR3 contains 15 residues. Trimming removed 2 bases from V and 1 base from J, with 11 bases in between. The germline gives CDR1 MNHNS, CDR2 SASEGT. For this clonotype: Its target is unknown.

RNA transcripts provided the source from which TCR beta CDR3 regions were amplified. When the TCR CDR3 underwent first-round RT-PCR, the HTBI primer set was used. TCRdb recomputed calls from the multiplex PCR reads with MiXCR, one row per CDR3 protein. Among 450,000 to 600,000 distinct CDR3 sequences, roughly 15% were seen once, and the ten largest hold more than 11%. Across 18 months, stable Graves' hyperthyroidism was marked by no progression to ophthalmopathy. Hyperthyroidism in the patients, aged 18 to 65, was newly diagnosed and under 2 months in duration. For the diagnoses, clinical symptoms, serum thyroxine and TRAb, thyroid ultrasound and orbital computed tomography were used.

The sample was blood. The origin of this receptor is a woman between 40 and 55 years old with Graves' hyperthyroidism. The chain employs TRBV6-1 and TRBJ2-5; either TRBD1 or TRBD2 may supply D (5 bases each). The CDR3: CASSEIRGTQETQYF. CDR3 nucleotides: TGTGCCAGCAGTGAAATTCGAGGGACCCAAGAGACCCAGTACTTC.